This entry describes one T cell receptor (beta chain). This clonotype was observed at least ten times. Its antigen has not been determined. Qualities for individual bases were not recorded, and no much larger clone is one base off. The sample belongs to a study of early T cells in non-severe SARS-CoV-2 infection (dated by TCRdb to 2020 to 2023). Background on the whole study: TCR sequencing used bulk RNA from unsorted whole blood, so alpha and beta chains could not be paired.

A case-control design nested within a healthcare worker cohort in London, UK, was used, with weekly nasopharyngeal swab PCR tests and blood sampling performed. Healthcare workers were recruited during the week of the UK lockdown, between 23 and 31 March 2020, and followed weekly for up to roughly 15 weeks. Broad study findings and their caveats: VDJdb matching was skewed toward anti-spike CD8 responses, so virus-specific expansions were likely underestimated and private and CD4 specificities were missed.

There are 15 amino acids in the CDR3, from cysteine to phenylalanine inclusive. Of the read, only the CDR3 DNA is kept; its 45 bases are in frame from base 1. Reading the germline V gene gives CDR1 SGHTA and CDR2 FQGNSA. Unmatched junction bases come to 6, with V trimmed by 2 bases and J by 3 bases. To prepare the library, 5' RACE was applied. The reads were generated on a NextSeq 500. Unique molecular identifiers were attached to individual cDNA molecules in the TCR library protocol so that sequencing error and PCR bias could be corrected. Sequencing covered both TCR alpha and beta chains, and within each sample the abundances of alpha and beta sequences were tightly co-correlated. Per the original workflow: Decombinator V4 was used to annotate TCR sequences for V gene, J gene and CDR3. Expanded TCRs were defined as changing significantly between any two time points under a Poisson model with p below 0.0001. Abundances of TCRs were expressed as counts per million after normalisation to the total number of TCRs sequenced in each sample. MAIT TCRs were defined by TRAV1-2 paired with TRAJ12, TRAJ20 or TRAJ33, and iNKT TCRs by TRAV10 paired with TRAJ18. VDJdb, accessed 1 November 2021, was searched for CMV, EBV and SARS-CoV-2 annotated TCRs, with TCRs annotated for multiple antigens excluded. TCRdb reprocessing: public reads trimmed at Q25 with fastp, clones called with MiXCR, in-frame beta chains kept. For every CDR3 protein sequence, its rows merge into one entry that carries the most common genes and DNA. Here the V and J calls rest on TCRdb's processing, not on the authors' analysis. Counted in this sample were some 61,000 distinct CDR3 sequences; 13% of them appeared once. Of the sample, 7.5% to 9% falls within the top ten clones.

The material sequenced was whole blood. The chain joins TRBV7-2 to TRBJ2-7; 8 bases in the middle match TRBD2. This TCR was sampled from an adult who was a healthcare worker with PCR-confirmed SARS-CoV-2 infection or an uninfected control (not recorded which). The CDR3 loop reads CASSLKLAGNYEQYF. The DNA sequence is TGTGCCAGCAGCTTAAAATTAGCGGGAAACTACGAGCAGTACTTC.